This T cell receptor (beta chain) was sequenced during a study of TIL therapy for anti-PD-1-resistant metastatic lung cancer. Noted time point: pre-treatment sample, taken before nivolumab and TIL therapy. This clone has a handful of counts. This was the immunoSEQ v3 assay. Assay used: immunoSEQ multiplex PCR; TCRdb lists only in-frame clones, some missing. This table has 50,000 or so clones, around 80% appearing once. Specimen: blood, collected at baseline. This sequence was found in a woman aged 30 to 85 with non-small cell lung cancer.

The DNA for the CDR3 is TGTGCCAGTAGATTCCGACAGAGTAGCAATCAGCCCCAGCATTTT. It codes for CASRFRQSSNQPQHF. This chain links TRBV19 with TRBJ1-5, with D perhaps matching TRBD1 (5 bases). V dropped 6 bases and J dropped 0 bases, with 12 bases sitting between them. The CDR3 length is 15 residues. Germline V gene sequence: CDR1 LNHDA, CDR2 SQIVND (reference sequence).